The source of this TCR beta chain is a study of T cells in Graves' hyperthyroidism and ophthalmopathy (dated by TCRdb to the late 2010s). For the wider study: Peripheral blood was collected at initial diagnosis, before any treatment. A discovery cohort of around 98 patients, about 40 with Graves' ophthalmopathy and fewer than 65 with stable Graves' hyperthyroidism, was used to find distinguishing TCR V-J signatures. Prospective prediction of ophthalmopathy was tested in an independent validation cohort consisting of some 20 hyperthyroidism patients and 15 to 17 patients who later progressed to ophthalmopathy. The roughly 99 discovery patients were divided at random into training and test sets in a 7:3 ratio. The study also compared thyroid tissue and blood T-cell repertoires from roughly 6 Graves' hyperthyroidism patients. After blood sampling, hyperthyroidism patients were treated with methimazole at a starting dose of 30 mg daily, and ophthalmopathy patients were treated with high-dose intravenous methylprednisolone. The paper reports TCR Vbeta CDR3 sequencing of approximately 140 peripheral blood samples: under 45 ophthalmopathy, fewer than 80 hyperthyroidism and around 17 progressor patients. Results and caveats for the whole study, not just this receptor: During validation, the model predicted progression to ophthalmopathy a median of approximately 6.5 months ahead of onset, with almost 71% sensitivity and around 72% specificity. Blood samples also contained most of the expanded thyroid clonotypes (frequency above 0.001), which suggests that blood repertoires may reflect thyroid immune responses. A 13 V-J signature model separated ophthalmopathy from stable hyperthyroidism, with about 88% sensitivity and just under 84% specificity in cross-validation and 80%/75% in testing. No statistical method was used to fix the sample size in advance, and group allocation was not hidden from the investigators.

This clonotype was seen ten or more times. The target of this receptor is not known. No per-base quality is available; no much larger clone lies one base away. Graves' hyperthyroidism was defined as stable when no progression to ophthalmopathy occurred over 18 months of follow-up. Hyperthyroidism patients were newly diagnosed, had a disease duration of under 2 months, and were aged 18 to 65 years. Patients with uncontrolled infections, other autoimmune diseases, pregnancy or lactation were excluded. Clinical symptoms, serum thyroxine and TRAb, thyroid ultrasound, and orbital computed tomography formed the basis for the diagnoses. PBMCs were separated from under 11 ml of fresh peripheral blood using Ficoll-Paque density gradient centrifugation. Total RNA was extracted using Trizol reagent, and RNA quality was assessed on an Agilent 2100 Bioanalyzer. After removal of 5 bases from V and 5 bases from J, the junction retains 5 bases not matched to a gene. There are 16 amino acids in the CDR3, from cysteine to phenylalanine inclusive. The DNA shown is the 48-base CDR3, in frame from base 1. CDR1 and CDR2 were assigned from the germline V gene (reference sequence) as SEHNR and FQNEAQ.

The TCR beta CDR3 regions were amplified from the RNA transcripts. The TCR CDR3 was subjected to a first round of RT-PCR using the HTBI primer set and the Qiagen OneStep RT-PCR kit. The libraries were constructed in a second round of multiplex PCR and then size-selected and purified. Libraries were sequenced paired-end with 100 bp reads on an Illumina HiSeq2000. On the authors' methods: Raw data were processed with SOAPnuke, discarding reads with adapters, uncalled bases, mean Phred below 15, or no exact constant-primer or identifier match. High-quality paired reads were merged using COPE v1.2.5, and each unique nucleotide sequence was defined as a clonotype. MiTCR v1.1 was used to align clonotypes to the IMGT TRBV, TRBD and TRBJ reference segments. Only V-J combinations with frequency above 0.0001, covering 99.2% of repertoires, were analysed. The TCS score was defined as the ratio of F50 (clonal expansion) to E x V (chaos), calculated using BLOSUM62-based TCRdist between CDR3 peptides within each V-J. Welch's t-statistics and random forest reduced fewer than 600 V-J features to about 12, which were used in a naive Bayes classifier (R e1071). TCRdb handled the public reads itself, with Q25 trimming in fastp and clone calling in MiXCR, and kept productive beta chains. One record per CDR3 amino acid sequence lists the most common genes and DNA. The V and J calls were determined by TCRdb, not by the authors. For this sample the table gives roughly 110,000 distinct CDR3 sequences, of which roughly 15% were detected only once. Clones ranked in the top ten supply 35% to 45% of the sample.

The receptor's source is a woman aged 45-65 years with Graves' hyperthyroidism. The receptor chain draws on TRBV7-9 and TRBJ2-2, and TRBD2 aligns with 13 junction nucleotides. Sequencing was performed on blood. DNA sequence: TGTGCCAGCAGCACATGGACTAGCGGGAGTACCGGGGAGCTGTTTTTT. Translated, it gives CASSTWTSGSTGELFF.